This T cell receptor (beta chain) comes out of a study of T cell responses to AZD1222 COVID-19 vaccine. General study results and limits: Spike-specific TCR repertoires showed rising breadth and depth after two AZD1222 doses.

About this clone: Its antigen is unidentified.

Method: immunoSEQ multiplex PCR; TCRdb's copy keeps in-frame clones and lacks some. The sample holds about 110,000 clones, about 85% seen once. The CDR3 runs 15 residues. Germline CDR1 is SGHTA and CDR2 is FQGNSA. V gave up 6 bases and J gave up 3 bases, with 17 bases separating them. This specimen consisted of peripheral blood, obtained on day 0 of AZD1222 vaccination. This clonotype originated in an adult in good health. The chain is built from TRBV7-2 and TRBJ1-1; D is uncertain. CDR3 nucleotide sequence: TGTGCCAGCAGTCTTAGGATGGGAGATTACACTGAAGCTTTCTTT. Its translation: CASSLRMGDYTEAFF.